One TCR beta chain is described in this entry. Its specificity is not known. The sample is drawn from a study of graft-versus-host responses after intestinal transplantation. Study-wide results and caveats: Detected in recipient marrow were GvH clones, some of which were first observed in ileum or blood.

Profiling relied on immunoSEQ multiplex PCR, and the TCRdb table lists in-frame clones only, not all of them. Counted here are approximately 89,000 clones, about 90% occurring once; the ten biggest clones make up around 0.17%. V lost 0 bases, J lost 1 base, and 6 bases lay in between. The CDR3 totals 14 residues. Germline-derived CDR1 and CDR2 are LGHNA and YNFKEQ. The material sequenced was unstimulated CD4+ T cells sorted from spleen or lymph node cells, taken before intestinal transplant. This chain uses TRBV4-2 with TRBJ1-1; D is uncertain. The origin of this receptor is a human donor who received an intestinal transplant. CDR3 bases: TGTGCCAGCAGCCAAGATTATCGGAACACTGAAGCTTTCTTT. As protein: CASSQDYRNTEAFF.